Each of the 25 T cell receptor beta chains below was sequenced from the same sample in a study of T cell repertoires in cytomegalovirus infection. TCRdb re-called the reads through MiXCR, storing one row per CDR3 protein. The table includes about 400,000 distinct CDR3 sequences, over 15% detected once. Sequencing was performed on PBMCs. These receptors originate from a human donor in good health (CMV status not recorded). Some clones in this sample may be carry-over from other donors' samples.

Only a few counts were recorded for this clonotype. The genes are TRBV14 and TRBJ2-7; 8 bases fit TRBD2. CDR1 SGHDN and CDR2 FVKESK come from the germline V gene. Germline trimming cut 3 bases from V and 6 bases from J; bases unmatched to any gene: 10. The CDR3 is 15 residues long. The CDR3 DNA reads as TGTGCCAGCAGCCAGGCTGGACTAGCTTCCCGCGAGCAGTACTTC. Its protein is CASSQAGLASREQYF.

This clonotype was counted between two and nine times. The CDR3 sequence is CASSSSVSTIYF. DNA of the CDR3: TGTGCCAGCAGCTCTTCTGTGAGCACCATATATTTT. The chain joins TRBV11-2 to TRBJ1-3; D not certain. CDR3 length: 12 residues. Trimming stripped 4 bases from V and 9 bases from J, with 10 bases between. Germline V gene lookup returns CDR1 SGHAT and CDR2 FQNNGV.

This clonotype was recorded at least ten times. The rearrangement joins TRBV29-1 to TRBJ2-7; D is possibly TRBD1 (7 bases). Deletions cut 7 bases from V and 5 bases from J, with 15 bases between. Germline assignment: CDR1 SQVTM and CDR2 ANQGSEA. CDR3 length equals 12 residues. The DNA for the CDR3 is TGCAGCGCCCAGGGGGGTTCCCACGAGCAGTACTTC. This translates into CSAQGGSHEQYF.

Here the CDR3 reads CASSTGPPDTQYF. The CDR3 coding sequence is TGTGCCAGCAGCACGGGACCGCCAGATACGCAGTATTTT. The J gene is TRBJ2-3, the V gene TRBV7-6; perhaps D is TRBD1 or TRBD2 (5 bases each). The CDR3 loop spans 13 amino acids. Germline lookup yields CDR1 SGHVS and CDR2 FNYEAQ. The V end was cut by 5 bases, the J end by 4 bases, with 10 bases between.

This clonotype was seen repeatedly, ten times or more. V gene TRBV28 combines with J gene TRBJ1-3; D remains ambiguous. The germline CDR1 and CDR2 sequences are MDHEN and SYDVKM. The CDR3 is made up of 16 amino acids. V lost 2 bases to trimming and J lost 0 bases, with 11 bases between them. The chain's CDR3 is CASSLPGPSSGNTIYF. In DNA, the CDR3 is TGTGCCAGCAGTTTACCCGGGCCGAGCTCTGGAAACACCATATATTTT.

This clonotype came up many times. This chain connects TRBV6-2 or TRBV6-3 to TRBJ2-7; D is possibly TRBD2 (5 bases). Germline-derived CDR1 and CDR2 are MNHEY and SVGEGT. Trimming pared 6 bases from V and 4 bases from J, leaving 10 bases between. The length of the CDR3 is 12 residues. In DNA form, the CDR3 reads TGTGCCAGCAGAGCCGGGGTATACGAGCAGTACTTC. Amino acids: CASRAGVYEQYF.

The genes are TRBV7-8 and TRBJ2-7; 7 positions agree with TRBD2. Germline V gene lookup returns CDR1 SGHVS and CDR2 FQNEAQ. V lost 2 bases, J lost 12 bases, and 19 bases stayed unmatched. The CDR3 runs 16 residues. The CDR3 spells CASSLFGRRAVGDMYF. In DNA, the CDR3 is TGTGCCAGCAGCTTATTCGGGAGGAGGGCGGTCGGGGATATGTACTTC.

This clonotype has a handful of counts. The rearrangement uses TRBV18 and TRBJ1-2, with 10 nucleotides matching TRBD1. The CDR3 has 16 amino acids. V lost 3 bases to trimming and J lost 4 bases; unmatched junction nucleotides: 8. The V gene's germline CDR1 is KGHSH and CDR2 LQKENI. This chain's CDR3 is CASSPVGTGDSYGYTF. As DNA, the CDR3 is TGTGCCAGCTCACCGGTGGGGACAGGGGACTCCTATGGCTACACCTTC. Looking up the rest from reference TRBV18 and TRBJ1-2 gives the full variable domain: NAGVMQNPRHLVRRRGQEARLRCSPMKGHSHVYWYRQLPEEGLKFMVYLQKENIIDESGMPKERFSAEFPKEGPSILRIQQVVRGDSAAYFCASSPVGTGDSYGYTFGSGTRLTVV.

V gene TRBV4-1 combines with J gene TRBJ1-1, with no clear D. V was cut by 6 bases and J by 1 base, with 6 bases left in between. There are 12 residues in the CDR3. CDR1 is MGHRA, CDR2 YSYEKL, per germline. The CDR3 reads CASRGKNTEAFF. The CDR3 DNA follows: TGCGCCAGCAGAGGGAAGAACACTGAAGCTTTCTTT.

This clonotype was seen ten or more times. The genes are TRBV7-2 and TRBJ1-1; D is unclear. In germline, CDR1 is SGHTA, CDR2 FQGNSA. The V end was cut by 5 bases, the J end by 1 base, with 8 bases between. This CDR3 is 13 amino acids long. CDR3 nucleotides: TGTGCCAGCAGCCGAGCAGGGAACACTGAAGCTTTCTTT. It is translated as CASSRAGNTEAFF.

V and J are TRBV24-1 and TRBJ1-1; no firm D call. Germline lookup yields CDR1 KGHDR and CDR2 SFDVKD. V lost 3 bases and J lost 1, with 2 bases in between. The CDR3 consists of 12 residues. The CDR3 is CATSDANTEAFF. The CDR3 nucleotides read TGTGCCACCAGTGATGCGAACACTGAAGCTTTCTTT.

The chain combines TRBV2 with TRBJ2-3, with D uncertain. V gave up 6 bases and J gave up 0 bases, with 13 bases separating them. CDR3 length: 15 amino acids. CDR1 SNHLY and CDR2 FYNNEI come from the germline V gene. The CDR3 DNA follows: TGTGCCAGCAGAGGTTTGGTCGGGAGCACAGATACGCAGTATTTT. Its protein is CASRGLVGSTDTQYF. The entire variable domain, with the rest obtained from reference TRBV2 and TRBJ2-3, is as follows: EPEVTQTPSHQVTQMGQEVILRCVPISNHLYFYWYRQILGQKVEFLVSFYNNEISEKSEIFDDQFSVERPDGSNFTLKIRSTKLEDSAMYFCASRGLVGSTDTQYFGPGTRLTVL.

This chain links TRBV28 with TRBJ1-4; 7 positions match TRBD1. With V trimmed by 6 bases and J by 5 bases, 6 bases remained unmatched. Germline V gives CDR1 MDHEN, CDR2 SYDVKM. This CDR3 region has 14 residues. The CDR3 region has the DNA TGTGCCAGCAGACCGACAGGGAAGAATGAAAAACTGTTTTTT. This encodes CASRPTGKNEKLFF.

This clonotype was counted between two and nine times. The chain joins TRBV20-1 to TRBJ2-7; the match to TRBD1 covers 8 bases. Germline V CDR1 and CDR2: DFQATT, SNEGSKA (reference sequence). The CDR3 sequence is 15 residues long. V trimming: 4 bases; J trimming: 5 bases; junction bases outside the gene matches: 13. The CDR3: CSAISPDRGWDEQYF. DNA of the CDR3: TGCAGTGCTATCTCCCCCGACAGGGGATGGGACGAGCAGTACTTC.

This clonotype was seen many times. The rearrangement joins TRBV7-2 to TRBJ1-1; D may be TRBD1 (6 bases). The V end lost 7 bases, the J end lost 0 bases, and 12 bases lay between the germline ends. This CDR3 spans 14 amino acids. Germline V gives CDR1 SGHTA, CDR2 FQGNSA. The CDR3 DNA reads as TGTGCCAGCAAAAACAGGGCTATGAACACTGAAGCTTTCTTT. Its protein product is CASKNRAMNTEAFF.

This clonotype came up many times. The rearrangement joins TRBV12-3 or TRBV12-4 to TRBJ1-2; D might be TRBD1 (5 bases). The CDR3 extends over 13 amino acids. Trimming cost V 5 bases and J 3 bases, with 10 bases left between them. The DNA of the CDR3 is TGTGCCAGCAGTCCTAGACAGCACTATGGCTACACCTTC. This codes for CASSPRQHYGYTF.

The rearrangement joins TRBV7-9 to TRBJ2-5; 9 bases align to TRBD2. The CDR3 spans 16 residues. The V segment lost 5 bases and the J segment 7 bases; nucleotides outside the gene matches: 14. Germline CDR1 is SEHNR and CDR2 is FQNEAQ (reference sequence). The CDR3 sequence is CASSTLAGLAEGTQYF. The CDR3 DNA sequence: TGTGCCAGCAGCACTTTAGCGGGACTAGCCGAAGGGACCCAGTACTTC.

This clonotype was detected many times. V and J are TRBV7-2 and TRBJ2-1; no definite D call. This CDR3 is built from 13 residues. V was cut by 4 bases and J by 8 bases, with 12 bases left in between. Germline V gene data show CDR1 as SGHTA and CDR2 as FQGNSA. In DNA form, the CDR3 reads TGTGCCAGCAGCTCCCCTAACGACCATGAGCAGTTCTTC. Protein: CASSSPNDHEQFF.

The rearrangement joins TRBV19 to TRBJ2-2, with TRBD1 identical over 7 bases. The V gene end was trimmed by 6 bases and the J gene end by 1 base; junction bases not matched to a gene: 5. The CDR3 covers 15 residues. Germline V CDR1 and CDR2: LNHDA, SQIVND (reference sequence). As DNA, the CDR3 is TGTGCCAGTAGGGAGACAGGGATGAACACCGGGGAGCTGTTTTTT. It translates to CASRETGMNTGELFF.

The chain links TRBV7-9 to TRBJ2-7; maybe TRBD2 (5 bases). The length of the CDR3 is 14 residues. Germline V gene lookup returns CDR1 SEHNR and CDR2 FQNEAQ (reference sequence). V was trimmed by 7 bases and J by 1 base, leaving 14 bases between them. CDR3 DNA sequence: TGTGCCAGCACCACTATGACGGGGTCCTACGAGCAGTACTTC. This gives the protein CASTTMTGSYEQYF.

As concerns this clonotype: A much larger clone differs by one base, so this may be a read error. The chain combines TRBV7-6 with TRBJ1-1, with D possibly TRBD1 on 5 matching bases. The CDR3 contains 13 residues. Germline V gene lookup returns CDR1 SGHVS and CDR2 FNYEAQ. The CDR3 nucleotides are TGTCCCAGCAGCCCGTTCGGGACCACGACAGCTTTCTTT. Its protein is CPSSPFGTTTAFF. Filled out from reference TRBV7-6 and TRBJ1-1, the complete variable domain reads GAGVSQSPRYKVTKRGQDVALRCDPISGHVSLYWYRQALGQGPEFLTYFNYEAQQDKSGLPNDRFSAERPEGSISTLTIQRTEQRDSAMYRCPSSPFGTTTAFFGQGTRLTVV.

The chain couples TRBV12-3 or TRBV12-4 to TRBJ2-1; unclear D gene. The CDR3 is 13 residues long. The V end was cut by 3 bases, the J end by 5 bases, with 8 bases between. The CDR3 DNA sequence: TGTGCCAGCAGTTTCTCTGAAGACAATGAGCAGTTCTTC. Protein: CASSFSEDNEQFF.

This clonotype was observed many times. The J gene is TRBJ1-1, the V gene TRBV12-3 or TRBV12-4; possibly TRBD1 for D (6 bases). V was shortened by 2 bases and J by 4 bases, with 17 bases between the two germline ends. This CDR3 comprises 16 residues. The CDR3 loop is CASSLRDRDIRTEAFF. The CDR3 coding sequence is TGTGCCAGCAGTTTACGAGACCGGGACATTCGCACTGAAGCTTTCTTT.

The table lists this clonotype with many counts. The chain has TRBV7-2 and TRBJ1-2; TRBD1 aligns across 8 bases. The V segment lost 1 base and the J segment 7 bases; nucleotides outside the gene matches: 8. The CDR3 loop spans 15 amino acids. Per the germline V gene, CDR1 is SGHTA and CDR2 is FQGNSA. CDR3 DNA: TGTGCCAGCAGCTTAGGGGCCAGGGGGCTTTCTGGCTACACCTTC. Its protein product is CASSLGARGLSGYTF.

This chain's CDR3 is CASSVGEGKSGNTIYF. The CDR3 nucleotides read TGTGCCAGCAGCGTCGGTGAGGGAAAGTCTGGAAACACCATATATTTT. The chain combines TRBV11-2 with TRBJ1-3; D gene ambiguous. V dropped 5 bases and J dropped 1 base, with 15 bases sitting between them. Per germline, CDR1 SGHAT and CDR2 FQNNGV. The CDR3 covers 16 residues.